A single sample gave rise to the 10 T cell receptor beta chains below, sequenced in a study of shared clonotypes between healthy human individuals. This table comes from immunoSEQ multiplex PCR, and its TCRdb copy is limited to in-frame clones, with some not included. Among about 120,000 clones, more than 65% were seen once, and the ten largest hold roughly 23%. Sequenced material: memory CD8+ T cells sorted from blood. Subset denoted: CD45RO+ cells pooled with CCR7-negative TemRA cells. Source of these receptors: a woman aged 25 to 39 in good health.

V is TRBV5-1 and J is TRBJ2-1; 9 positions match TRBD2. Unmatched junction bases numbered 6, after V lost 1 base and J lost 4 bases. The CDR3 contains 16 residues. Germline-derived CDR1 and CDR2 are SGHRS and YFSETQ. This CDR3 reads CASSLPVAGVYNEQFF. DNA of the CDR3: TGCGCCAGCAGCTTGCCGGTAGCGGGAGTTTACAATGAGCAGTTCTTC.

The gene calls are TRBV6-4 and TRBJ2-1, with 8 nucleotides matching TRBD2. This CDR3 has 15 residues. CDR1 and CDR2 from the germline V gene are MRHNA and SNTAGT. V shed 3 bases, J shed 8 bases, and the junction held 9 bases outside the gene matches. DNA for the CDR3: TGTGCCAGCAGTGATTGGGGGGGACTAGGCTATGAGCAGTTCTTC. Encoded protein: CASSDWGGLGYEQFF.

V and J are TRBV7-2 and TRBJ2-1, with D hard to call. The length of the CDR3 is 14 residues. The germline gives CDR1 SGHTA, CDR2 FQGNSA. The V end was cut by 1 base, the J end by 12 bases, with 16 bases between. CDR3 coding DNA: TGTGCCAGCAGCTTAGGTCCTAGTTCTAATCGGCAGTTCTTC. This encodes CASSLGPSSNRQFF.

This clone was observed a few times. The same CDR3 arises from other DNA sequences in this sample as well. The V call is TRBV6-5, the J call TRBJ2-5, with D possibly TRBD2 on 5 matching bases. TRBJ2-7 explains the end of the DNA better; the J call may be wrong. The germline gives CDR1 MNHEY, CDR2 SVGAGI. The CDR3 is 13 amino acids. The CDR3, as DNA: TGTGCCAGCAGTTCCGGACTGTTGGGCGAGCAGTACTTC. As protein: CASSSGLLGEQYF.

In this sample, this clone turned up a few times. The J gene is TRBJ2-3, the V gene TRBV11-2, with D unclear. The CDR3 loop spans 16 amino acids. Trimming pared 1 base from V and 2 bases from J, leaving 13 bases between. Germline V gives CDR1 SGHAT, CDR2 FQNNGV. For the CDR3, the DNA is TGTGCCAGCAGCTTAGGAGGCGGACCGACCACAGATACGCAGTATTTT. This gives the protein CASSLGGGPTTDTQYF.

The genes are TRBV4-1 and TRBJ2-7; 7 bases map to TRBD1. Unmatched junction bases numbered 8, after V lost 5 bases and J lost 7 bases. Per germline, CDR1 MGHRA and CDR2 YSYEKL. The CDR3 consists of 13 residues. The CDR3 sequence is CASSDRVLTEQYF. DNA for the CDR3: TGCGCCAGCAGCGACAGGGTTTTAACAGAGCAGTACTTC.

The rearrangement uses TRBV30 and TRBJ1-1, with D unresolved. The CDR3 is made up of 13 amino acids. The V gene's germline CDR1 is GTSNPN and CDR2 SVGIG (reference sequence). V lost 4 bases, J lost 8 bases, and 17 bases lay in between. The CDR3 region has the DNA TGTGCCTGGATGTCAGATGTTGGAACGGAAGCTTTCTTT. Translation gives CAWMSDVGTEAFF. Filled out from reference TRBV30 and TRBJ1-1, the complete variable domain reads SQTIHQWPATLVQPVGSPLSLECTVEGTSNPNLYWYRQAAGRGLQLLFYSVGIGQISSEVPQNLSASRPQDRQFILSSKKLLLSDSGFYLCAWMSDVGTEAFFGQGTRLTVV.

The chain carries TRBV11-3 and TRBJ2-7, with 12 bases fitting TRBD2. This CDR3 comprises 16 residues. Germline V gives CDR1 SGHNT, CDR2 YENEEA. V shed 1 base and J 2 bases; nucleotides not matched to a gene: 3. CDR3 amino acids: CASSLGLAGGTYEQYF. The CDR3 DNA reads as TGTGCCAGCAGCTTAGGCCTAGCGGGAGGGACCTACGAGCAGTACTTC.

The rearrangement uses TRBV10-3 and TRBJ2-2, with D maybe TRBD1 (6 bases). The V end lost 3 bases, the J end lost 1 base, and 9 bases lay between the germline ends. CDR1 is ENHRY and CDR2 is SYGVKD in the germline V gene. The CDR3 is made up of 15 amino acids. Written as DNA, the CDR3 is TGTGCCATCAGTGAACGGACAGAGAACACCGGGGAGCTGTTTTTT. The encoded protein is CAISERTENTGELFF.

The chain is built from TRBV27 and TRBJ2-7, with a weak D call TRBD2 (6 bases). The V and J ends lost 10 bases and 3 bases respectively, with 13 bases between them. The CDR3 is made up of 12 amino acids. CDR1 MNHEY and CDR2 SMNVEV come from the germline V gene (reference sequence). This CDR3 is CATRGGFYEQYF. CDR3 DNA sequence: TGTGCCACGCGGGGCGGATTCTACGAGCAGTACTTC.